These 26 T cell receptor beta chains were all obtained from the same sample, sequenced in a study of blood T cell repertoires in COVID-19. Here immunoSEQ multiplex PCR was the method, and the copy in TCRdb shows in-frame clones only, minus some. The sample consists of 390,000 or so clones, more than 80% of them appearing once. Sequencing input: peripheral blood. The receptor source for this set is a woman under 40 with active or convalescent COVID-19.

This clone occurred a few times. The V and J genes are TRBV7-8 and TRBJ1-3; D possibly corresponds to TRBD1 (5 bases). Trimming pared 3 bases from V and 1 base from J, leaving 19 bases between. CDR3 length: 18 amino acids. The germline CDR1 and CDR2 sequences are SGHVS and FQNEAQ. CDR3 DNA: TGTGCCAGCAGCTTCCAAATGGTTGGGGGGAGGTCTGGAAACACCATATATTTT. This translates into CASSFQMVGGRSGNTIYF.

The chain joins TRBV19 to TRBJ1-2, with TRBD1 matching 7 bases. J was trimmed by 5 bases and V by 0 bases; bases with no gene match: 12. CDR1 LNHDA and CDR2 SQIVND come from the germline V gene (reference sequence). This CDR3 is 17 amino acids long. The CDR3 here is CASSIDGTERGRYGYTF. Written as DNA, the CDR3 is TGTGCCAGTAGTATAGACGGGACAGAAAGAGGTCGATATGGCTACACCTTC. Complete variable domain (other parts from reference TRBV19 and TRBJ1-2): DGGITQSPKYLFRKEGQNVTLSCEQNLNHDAMYWYRQDPGQGLRLIYYSQIVNDFQKGDIAEGYSVSREKKESFPLTVTSAQKNPTAFYLCASSIDGTERGRYGYTFGSGTRLTVV.

This clone was found once. The chain links TRBV27 to TRBJ1-1, with D hard to call. This CDR3 contains 14 residues. The V end was cut by 4 bases, the J end by 4 bases, with 13 bases between. Germline V gene lookup returns CDR1 MNHEY and CDR2 SMNVEV (reference sequence). The CDR3 is CASSSAPAGTEAFF. In nucleotides, the CDR3 is TGTGCCAGCAGTTCCGCCCCGGCGGGCACTGAAGCTTTCTTT.

The gene calls are TRBV29-1 and TRBJ2-7; the D gene is possibly TRBD1 (6 bases). CDR1 and CDR2 from the germline V gene are SQVTM and ANQGSEA. The V and J ends lost 6 bases and 0 bases respectively, with 12 bases between them. The CDR3 runs to 13 residues. CDR3: CSVGHPSSYEQYF. CDR3 sequence (DNA): TGCAGCGTGGGACATCCGAGCTCCTACGAGCAGTACTTC.

The count of this clone is one. The chain couples TRBV28 to TRBJ1-5; weak D call: TRBD1 (6 bases). Germline V gene lookup returns CDR1 MDHEN and CDR2 SYDVKM. The length of the CDR3 is 17 residues. Trimming cost V 7 bases and J 3 bases, with 22 bases left between them. CDR3 in DNA: TGTGCCAGCACTTGGGACACCACCCTTAGCCCCAATCAGCCCCAGCATTTT. Residues: CASTWDTTLSPNQPQHF.

The chain combines TRBV4-1 with TRBJ2-7; D might be TRBD1 (7 bases). V was cut by 5 bases and J by 1 base, with 12 bases left in between. The CDR3 spans 14 residues. Germline lookup yields CDR1 MGHRA and CDR2 YSYEKL. CDR3: CASSEQGRSYEQYF. The CDR3 nucleotides are TGCGCCAGCAGCGAACAGGGGAGGTCCTACGAGCAGTACTTC.

Regarding this clone: The same CDR3 arises from other DNA sequences in this sample as well. The chain joins TRBV5-4 to TRBJ1-2, with unresolved D. The CDR3 is 11 amino acids. Germline V gene data show CDR1 as SGHNT and CDR2 as YYREEE (reference sequence). Trimming shortened V by 0 bases and J by 8 bases, and 5 bases separated the two germline ends. CDR3 amino acids: CASSLGGGYTF. CDR3 nucleotides: TGTGCCAGCAGCTTGGGCGGCGGCTACACCTTC.

In DNA form, the CDR3 reads TGCGCCAGCAGCCAAGCGACTAGCGGAAATTCAGGTGAGCAGTTCTTC. Amino acids: CASSQATSGNSGEQFF. This chain connects TRBV4-1 to TRBJ2-1, with 9 bases identical to TRBD2. The V and J ends lost 1 base and 9 bases, in that order; junction bases with no gene match: 10. Germline-derived CDR1 and CDR2 are MGHRA and YSYEKL. The CDR3 totals 16 residues.

In this sample, this clone turned up once. V gene TRBV6-5 combines with J gene TRBJ1-4; the match to TRBD1 covers 9 bases. This CDR3 contains 14 residues. Trimming cost V 6 bases and J 8 bases; bases outside gene matches: 7. The germline CDR1 and CDR2 sequences are MNHEY and SVGAGI. The CDR3 sequence is CASSRQGEYEKLFF. In nucleotides, the CDR3 is TGTGCCAGCAGCCGACAGGGGGAGTACGAAAAACTGTTTTTT.

CDR3 residues: CASSSFDTEQFF. CDR3 bases: TGCGCCAGCAGCTCTTTTGACACTGAGCAGTTCTTC. The chain couples TRBV5-1 to TRBJ2-1; D is undetermined. Germline loops: CDR1 SGHRS, CDR2 YFSETQ. The ends were cut back, 3 bases at V and 9 bases at J, with 10 bases in the middle. The CDR3 contains 12 residues.

The chain has TRBV10-3 and TRBJ2-7; 13 bases match TRBD2. This CDR3 comprises 14 residues. CDR1 and CDR2 from the germline V gene are ENHRY and SYGVKD. J lost 5 bases, V lost 10 bases, and 8 bases had no gene match. The CDR3 region is CASSVGTSGNEQYF. CDR3 DNA sequence: TGTGCCAGCTCTGTGGGGACTAGCGGGAACGAGCAGTACTTC.

DNA for the CDR3: TGTGCCAGCAGCTTAGATTGGGCCAGCACTAACTATGGCTACACCTTC. Amino acids: CASSLDWASTNYGYTF. This sequence joins TRBV11-2 and TRBJ1-2, with D unresolved. The V gene's germline CDR1 is SGHAT and CDR2 FQNNGV. Trimming pared 0 bases from V and 0 bases from J, leaving 11 bases between. CDR3 size: 16 residues.

This rearrangement joins TRBV10-3 to TRBJ2-5, with D maybe TRBD2 (6 bases). The CDR3 covers 16 residues. CDR1 ENHRY and CDR2 SYGVKD come from the germline V gene. The V and J ends lost 5 bases and 5 bases respectively, with 21 bases between them. This CDR3 is CAISPPSAQGMETQYF. DNA of the CDR3: TGTGCCATCAGTCCGCCTAGCGCCCAGGGTATGGAGACCCAGTACTTC.

This rearrangement joins TRBV6-6 to TRBJ2-7; D is perhaps TRBD1 (6 bases). The CDR3 has 13 residues. The V gene's germline CDR1 is MNHNY and CDR2 SVGAGI (reference sequence). Trimming stripped 5 bases from V and 7 bases from J, with 15 bases between. For the CDR3, the DNA is TGTGCCAGCAGTCAGCCGCCTCAGGGGGAGCAGTACTTC. Protein product: CASSQPPQGEQYF.

The chain employs TRBV6-5 and TRBJ1-1; D remains ambiguous. The V gene's germline CDR1 is MNHEY and CDR2 SVGAGI. The CDR3 spans 13 residues. V was clipped by 2 bases and J by 3 bases, with 7 bases between them. The CDR3: CASSYGRDTEAFF. The CDR3 DNA is TGTGCCAGCAGTTACGGGAGAGACACTGAAGCTTTCTTT.

This chain links TRBV6-1 with TRBJ1-1, with 11 bases identical to TRBD1. Germline CDR1 and CDR2: MNHNS and SASEGT. The CDR3 loop spans 16 amino acids. The ends lost 4 bases at V and 5 bases at J; junction bases unmatched: 9. In nucleotides, the CDR3 is TGTGCCAGCAGTGTACCGGACAGGGGGCGAGATACTGAAGCTTTCTTT. The encoded protein is CASSVPDRGRDTEAFF.

V is TRBV5-5 and J is TRBJ1-6; maybe TRBD1 (6 bases). Germline-derived CDR1 and CDR2 are SGHKS and YYEKEE (reference sequence). V was cut by 0 bases and J by 4 bases, with 11 bases left in between. The CDR3 sequence is 16 residues long. The CDR3 region has the DNA TGTGCCAGCAGCTTGGGTGGGGGCCGATATAATTCACCCCTCCACTTT. Amino acids: CASSLGGGRYNSPLHF.

The chain carries TRBV18 and TRBJ2-7; D possibly corresponds to TRBD1 (5 bases). Germline CDR1 KGHSH, CDR2 LQKENI. The germline V and J ends were trimmed by 5 bases and 0 bases, with 11 bases remaining between them. The CDR3 loop spans 14 amino acids. CDR3 residues: CASSRGGVSYEQYF. Written as DNA, the CDR3 is TGTGCCAGCTCAAGGGGCGGAGTCTCCTACGAGCAGTACTTC.

This chain links TRBV4-1 with TRBJ2-3; the match to TRBD2 covers 9 bases. CDR1 and CDR2 (germline): MGHRA, YSYEKL. The CDR3 extends over 16 amino acids. Trimming took 4 bases from V and 2 from J; bases not matched to a gene: 7. The CDR3 reads CASSPFGGGATDTQYF. The CDR3 bases are TGCGCCAGCAGCCCGTTTGGCGGGGGGGCCACAGATACGCAGTATTTT.

This clone was recorded a few times. This sequence joins TRBV19 and TRBJ1-4; TRBD1 matches at 9 bases. The germline gives CDR1 LNHDA, CDR2 SQIVND (reference sequence). The CDR3 covers 18 residues. V lost 7 bases and J lost 2; bases outside the gene matches: 14. The CDR3 sequence: CASMGTGRNLMTNEKLFF. In DNA, the CDR3 is TGTGCCAGTATGGGGACAGGGAGAAATCTTATGACTAATGAAAAACTGTTTTTT.

The chain joins TRBV12-2 to TRBJ2-2; TRBD1, as called in the table, went unchecked against the DNA. TRBV12-2 represents a pseudogene. The CDR3 is 15 residues long. For the CDR3, the DNA is TGTGCAAGTCGTTACAGGGGGCTTAGCACCGGGGAGCTGTTTTTT. It translates to CASRYRGLSTGELFF.

The J gene is TRBJ2-3, the V gene TRBV5-4, with 10 positions matching TRBD2. The CDR3 spans 16 residues. V was clipped by 5 bases and J by 0 bases; unmatched bases: 6. Germline CDR1 and CDR2: SGHNT and YYREEE (reference sequence). CDR3 nucleotide sequence: TGTGCCAGCAGGGGCCTAGCGGGAGCTAGCACAGATACGCAGTATTTT. This translates into CASRGLAGASTDTQYF.

This clone occurred a few times. This CDR3 is CASSPREGANTGELFF. CDR3 nucleotide sequence: TGTGCCAGCAGTCCCCGAGAGGGGGCGAACACCGGGGAGCTGTTTTTT. The chain carries TRBV2 and TRBJ2-2; D is perhaps TRBD1 (6 bases). This CDR3 contains 16 residues. V gave up 5 bases and J gave up 0 bases, with 13 bases separating them. The germline V gene has CDR1 SNHLY and CDR2 FYNNEI.

The genes are TRBV5-1 and TRBJ1-2; the D gene is possibly TRBD1 (6 bases). The CDR3 consists of 15 residues. Germline lookup yields CDR1 SGHRS and CDR2 YFSETQ. The V end was cut by 0 bases, the J end by 3 bases, with 12 bases between. CDR3 sequence reads: CASSLVAPGDYGYTF. DNA of the CDR3: TGCGCCAGCAGCTTGGTAGCGCCAGGGGACTATGGCTACACCTTC.

This chain joins TRBV12-3 or TRBV12-4 and TRBJ1-2; possible D gene TRBD1, 5 bases. V was pared by 7 bases and J by 6 bases, with 12 bases between. The CDR3 extends over 12 amino acids. This CDR3 reads CASTGGVDGYTF. CDR3 DNA: TGTGCCAGCACGGGAGGGGTGGATGGCTACACCTTC.

The V and J genes are TRBV18 and TRBJ2-6; D is perhaps TRBD2 (5 bases). V lost 5 bases, J lost 0 bases, and 8 bases lay in between. Germline V CDR1 and CDR2: KGHSH, LQKENI. The CDR3 runs to 15 residues. CDR3 loop: CASSVGSSGANVLTF. DNA for the CDR3: TGTGCCAGCTCAGTAGGGAGCTCTGGGGCCAACGTCCTGACTTTC.